One and the same sample provided the 10 T cell receptor beta chains below, sequenced in a study of shared T cell receptors in the human thymus. TCRdb's copy holds only in-frame clones and misses some; the assay was immunoSEQ multiplex PCR. This repertoire shows about 380,000 clones, around 93% found once; its top ten account for roughly 0.02%. Sequencing input: thymocytes. These receptors were taken from a human donor.

The chain recombines TRBV5-6 with TRBJ1-1; no definite D call. Looked up from germline, CDR1 is SGHDT and CDR2 is YYEEEE. Trimming took 4 bases from V and 3 from J, leaving 13 bases between them. This CDR3 comprises 14 residues. CDR3 sequence reads: CASSLPGDDTEAFF. Written as DNA, the CDR3 is TGTGCCAGCAGCCTACCGGGTGACGACACTGAAGCTTTCTTT. Together with reference TRBV5-6 and TRBJ1-1, the CDR3 gives the full variable domain: DAGVTQSPTHLIKTRGQQVTLRCSPKSGHDTVSWYQQALGQGPQFIFQYYEEEERQRGNFPDRFSGHQFPNYSSELNVNALLLGDSALYLCASSLPGDDTEAFFGQGTRLTVV.

This chain links TRBV29-1 with TRBJ1-2, with D perhaps TRBD1 (5 bases). Germline assignment: CDR1 SQVTM and CDR2 ANQGSEA. The V end lost 6 bases, the J end lost 1 base, and 6 bases lay between the germline ends. This CDR3 is 11 amino acids long. The CDR3 protein is CSVDSNYGYTF. The CDR3 bases are TGCAGCGTCGACAGTAACTATGGCTACACCTTC.

The chain links TRBV7-2 to TRBJ1-4; the match to TRBD1 covers 9 bases. J gave up 1 base and V 5 bases, and 11 bases lay outside the gene matches. The CDR3 has 18 residues. Germline CDR1 reads SGHTA; CDR2 reads FQGNSA. The CDR3 coding sequence is TGTGCCAGCAGCCCTCTACAGGGGGCGTTGGGAACTAATGAAAAACTGTTTTTT. Its protein is CASSPLQGALGTNEKLFF.

There are a few counts of this clone. The DNA for the CDR3 is TGTGCCAGCAGCTTAGGTAATTGGGCAGGACGGAATTATGGCTACACCTTC. Protein: CASSLGNWAGRNYGYTF. The J gene is TRBJ1-2, the V gene TRBV11-2; D is uncertain. The V gene lost 1 base and the J gene lost 5 bases, with 20 bases spanning the gap. The CDR3 runs to 17 residues. Germline values: CDR1 SGHAT, CDR2 FQNNGV.

The genes are TRBV30 and TRBJ2-3; TRBD2 aligns across 8 bases. Germline trimming cut 3 bases from V and 3 bases from J; bases unmatched to any gene: 8. This CDR3 has 15 residues. Germline CDR1 is GTSNPN and CDR2 is SVGIG (reference sequence). For the CDR3, the DNA is TGTGCCTGGAGGACCGGGAGGGCGGGAACAGATACGCAGTATTTT. Amino acids: CAWRTGRAGTDTQYF. Combining the CDR3 with reference TRBV30 and TRBJ2-3 gives the whole variable domain SQTIHQWPATLVQPVGSPLSLECTVEGTSNPNLYWYRQAAGRGLQLLFYSVGIGQISSEVPQNLSASRPQDRQFILSSKKLLLSDSGFYLCAWRTGRAGTDTQYFGPGTRLTVL.

V and J are TRBV5-1 and TRBJ2-6; 7 positions agree with TRBD1. V lost 0 bases and J lost 7; bases outside the gene matches: 16. The CDR3 length is 19 residues. Germline V lookup: CDR1 SGHRS, CDR2 YFSETQ. The CDR3 DNA sequence: TGCGCCAGCAGCTTGGTTACAGGGGACAAACTAGAAGGTGCCAACGTCCTGACTTTC. Translated: CASSLVTGDKLEGANVLTF.

This clone appeared a single time. This chain links TRBV11-3 with TRBJ2-1, with D uncertain. V was shortened by 2 bases and J by 8 bases, with 7 bases between the two germline ends. Germline CDR1 SGHNT, CDR2 YENEEA. This CDR3 contains 12 residues. In nucleotides, the CDR3 is TGTGCCAGCAGCTTATGGGCGGATGAGCAGTTCTTC. As protein: CASSLWADEQFF. The whole variable domain, filled in from reference TRBV11-3 and TRBJ2-1, reads EAGVVQSPRYKIIEKKQPVAFWCNPISGHNTLYWYLQNLGQGPELLIRYENEEAVDDSQLPKDRFSAERLKGVDSTLKIQPAELGDSAVYLCASSLWADEQFFGPGTRLTVL.

The rearrangement uses TRBV19 and TRBJ1-5, with 10 bases lining up with TRBD1. Germline CDR1 and CDR2: LNHDA and SQIVND (reference sequence). The CDR3 loop spans 15 amino acids. The V and J ends lost 5 bases and 6 bases, in that order; junction bases with no gene match: 7. The CDR3 loop reads CASSPGTGEGQPQHF. CDR3 in DNA: TGTGCCAGTAGTCCCGGGACAGGGGAGGGTCAGCCCCAGCATTTT.

This chain links TRBV30 with TRBJ1-1; D is possibly TRBD1 (6 bases). V lost 2 bases, J lost 11 bases, and 24 bases lay in between. The CDR3 extends over 15 amino acids. In germline, CDR1 is GTSNPN, CDR2 SVGIG (reference sequence). Here the CDR3 reads CAWSNSKQGATRAFF. The CDR3 region has the DNA TGTGCCTGGAGTAACTCCAAACAGGGAGCAACGAGGGCTTTCTTT.

V is TRBV12-2 and J is TRBJ2-7; TRBD1 was called by the table and not checked on the DNA. TRBV12-2 is a pseudogene segment. This CDR3 spans 16 amino acids. The DNA for the CDR3 is TGTGCAAGTCGCTCCCTCAGGGGGGTAGCCTCCTACGAGCAGTACTTC. Translated: CASRSLRGVASYEQYF.